The 13 T cell receptor beta chains below were found in one sample sequenced in a study of blood T cell repertoires in COVID-19. Here immunoSEQ multiplex PCR was the method, and the copy in TCRdb shows in-frame clones only, minus some. The sample records approximately 280,000 clones, about 89% being singletons. Specimen: peripheral blood. The receptors were sampled from a middle-aged man with acute or convalescent COVID-19.

This clone has just one count. The CDR3 reads CASSQSLAGGPDTQYF. The CDR3 nucleotides read TGTGCCAGCAGCCAAAGCCTAGCGGGGGGCCCAGATACGCAGTATTTT. This chain connects TRBV4-2 to TRBJ2-3, with TRBD2 matching over 11 bases. V shed 2 bases, J shed 4 bases, and the junction held 5 bases outside the gene matches. Per germline, CDR1 LGHNA and CDR2 YNFKEQ. The CDR3 runs 16 residues.

CDR3 nucleotides: TGTGCCAGCAGGCCTGGACATCCCCCCTACGAGCAGTACTTC. As protein: CASRPGHPPYEQYF. V is TRBV6-5 and J is TRBJ2-7; possible D gene TRBD1, 5 bases. Looked up from germline, CDR1 is MNHEY and CDR2 is SVGAGI. The CDR3 loop spans 14 amino acids. The V end was cut by 6 bases, the J end by 2 bases, with 14 bases between.

V gene TRBV24-1 combines with J gene TRBJ2-2, with TRBD2 matching over 9 bases. Germline trimming cut 3 bases from V and 6 bases from J; bases unmatched to any gene: 10. CDR1 KGHDR and CDR2 SFDVKD come from the germline V gene. The CDR3 extends over 17 amino acids. CDR3 DNA: TGTGCCACCAGTGATCCCGGACTAGCGCCAAACCCCGGGGAGCTGTTTTTT. As protein: CATSDPGLAPNPGELFF.

This sequence joins TRBV15 and TRBJ2-1, with 8 bases lining up with TRBD2. Trimming at V came to 1 base and at J to 3 bases, leaving 2 bases not matched to a gene. The V gene's germline CDR1 is LNHNV and CDR2 YYDKDF (reference sequence). The CDR3 runs to 15 residues. The CDR3 protein is CATSRGSGGYNEQFF. The CDR3 DNA follows: TGTGCCACCAGCAGAGGGAGCGGGGGCTACAATGAGCAGTTCTTC.

The chain combines TRBV10-3 with TRBJ2-1; D is unclear. Per the germline V gene, CDR1 is ENHRY and CDR2 is SYGVKD. Trimming removed 6 bases at V and 2 bases at J, with 14 bases between. CDR3 length equals 15 residues. CDR3 sequence: CAIREQFSTYNEQFF. The CDR3 bases are TGTGCCATCAGAGAACAGTTTTCTACCTACAATGAGCAGTTCTTC.

V gene TRBV5-1 combines with J gene TRBJ1-1; unclear D gene. Trimming took off 0 bases at V and 5 bases at J, with 8 bases between the two ends. Germline V CDR1 and CDR2: SGHRS, YFSETQ. The CDR3 extends over 13 amino acids. CDR3 amino acids: CASSLGQATEAFF. DNA of the CDR3: TGCGCCAGCAGCTTGGGTCAGGCGACTGAAGCTTTCTTT. The full variable domain, completed using reference TRBV5-1 and TRBJ1-1, is KAGVTQTPRYLIKTRGQQVTLSCSPISGHRSVSWYQQTPGQGLQFLFEYFSETQRNKGNFPGRFSGRQFSNSRSEMNVSTLELGDSALYLCASSLGQATEAFFGQGTRLTVV.

The CDR3 region has the DNA TGTGCCACCAGCCGGACAGGGGCCACTGAAGCTTTCTTT. It codes for CATSRTGATEAFF. This sequence joins TRBV15 and TRBJ1-1; 9 bases agree with TRBD1. Germline-derived CDR1 and CDR2 are LNHNV and YYDKDF (reference sequence). After removal of 5 bases from V and 4 bases from J, the junction contained 2 bases not matched to a gene. The CDR3 runs to 13 residues.

V is TRBV12-5 and J is TRBJ1-5; D is undetermined. This CDR3 region has 12 residues. Trimming cost V 5 bases and J 6 bases, with 8 bases left between them. Germline V CDR1 and CDR2: LGHNT, FRNRAP. The CDR3 nucleotides are TGTGCTAGTGGTGCGGAGGGTCAGCCCCAGCATTTT. It codes for CASGAEGQPQHF.

The gene calls are TRBV3-1 (or the pseudogene TRBV3-2) and TRBJ2-1, with D perhaps TRBD2 (6 bases). This CDR3 has 15 residues. The V and J ends lost 0 bases and 9 bases respectively, with 15 bases between them. Germline V gene sequence: CDR1 LGHDT, CDR2 YNNKEL (reference sequence). The CDR3 coding sequence is TGTGCCAGCAGCCAAGATGGAGGGGCGTTGGGTGAGCAGTTCTTC. Residues: CASSQDGGALGEQFF.

The chain has TRBV10-3 and TRBJ1-2; TRBD1 matches 7 bases. This CDR3 region has 13 residues. CDR1 is ENHRY, CDR2 SYGVKD, per germline. The junction had 10 bases not matched to a gene; V was cut back by 10 bases and J by 5 bases. The CDR3 protein is CATYDRVSYGYTF. The CDR3 nucleotides are TGTGCCACCTATGACAGGGTCAGTTATGGCTACACCTTC.

J is TRBJ1-2 and V is TRBV15; TRBD1 aligns across 8 bases. The CDR3 is 14 residues long. In germline, CDR1 is LNHNV, CDR2 YYDKDF (reference sequence). Unmatched junction bases numbered 10, after V lost 5 bases and J lost 8 bases. The CDR3, as DNA: TGTGCCACCAGCCGTCCCGAGACAGGGGTGGGCTACACCTTC. Translated: CATSRPETGVGYTF. Complete variable domain (other parts from reference TRBV15 and TRBJ1-2): DAMVIQNPRYQVTQFGKPVTLSCSQTLNHNVMYWYQQKSSQAPKLLFHYYDKDFNNEADTPDNFQSRRPNTSFCFLDIRSPGLGDTAMYLCATSRPETGVGYTFGSGTRLTVV.

The CDR3 spells CASSMGQGLSNYGYTF. CDR3 coding DNA: TGTGCCAGCAGTATGGGACAGGGCCTTTCTAACTATGGCTACACCTTC. The chain links TRBV7-2 to TRBJ1-2; 9 bases are shared with TRBD1. The CDR3 extends over 16 amino acids. Trimming at V came to 6 bases and at J to 0 bases, leaving 8 bases not matched to a gene. CDR1 is SGHTA, CDR2 FQGNSA, per germline. The full variable domain, its missing parts supplied by reference TRBV7-2 and TRBJ1-2, is GAGVSQSPSNKVTEKGKDVELRCDPISGHTALYWYRQSLGQGLEFLIYFQGNSAPDKSGLPSDRFSAERTGGSVSTLTIQRTQQEDSAVYLCASSMGQGLSNYGYTFGSGTRLTVV.

The chain links TRBV2 to TRBJ2-2; tentatively, D is TRBD1 (6 bases). The V end lost 5 bases, the J end lost 5 bases, and 9 bases lay between the germline ends. Germline lookup yields CDR1 SNHLY and CDR2 FYNNEI. CDR3 length: 13 residues. The DNA for the CDR3 is TGTGCCAGCAGTTCCCAGGGGACCGGGGAGCTGTTTTTT. Translated, it gives CASSSQGTGELFF.